This T cell receptor (beta chain) stems from a study of blood T cells in healthy people across ages (dated by TCRdb to between 2014 and 2017). In the study overall: In model experiments, template switching captured roughly one uniquely barcoded TCR beta cDNA molecule for every two T cells. To avoid experimental bias, donors of different ages were distributed randomly across sequencing lanes. The study measured age-related changes in TCR beta repertoire diversity using deep sequencing normalized with unique cDNA molecular identifiers. Using the same blood draw, the study looked at two additional independent replicas of 1 million unique cDNA reads for two donors, one aged 18 to 30 and the other aged 80 or older. The donors were split into four age groups: young (average 16 years), middle-aged (roughly 39), aged (62) and long-lived (under 90). What the research found in general, with its limitations: Observed TCR beta diversity per million T cells fell roughly linearly with age, and a significant reduction was already apparent by age approximately 40. Bulk unsorted PBMC profiling prevented conclusive comparison of naive and antigen-experienced compartments. There was a strong correlation between observed TCR beta diversity and the percentage of naive T cells measured by flow cytometry. The CMV infection status of donors was not known, potentially confounding age-related changes in expanded clonotypes. Total diversity estimates from one million sequenced T cells were considered lower bounds and underestimates. Compared with the aged group, the long-lived group had more naive CD4+ T cells, fewer expanded clones and increased TCR diversity, a pattern suggesting age selection.

Regarding this clonotype: The antigen this receptor binds is unknown. No base quality information exists; no much larger clone differs at one position.

Systemically healthy Caucasian individuals from Russia, 39 in total and aged roughly 6 to 100 years, were included as donors. Each donor gave approximately 9.3 milliliters of peripheral blood, collected into EDTA-treated Vacutainer tubes. Ficoll-Paque density-gradient centrifugation was used to isolate PBMCs, with at least 6.5 million per sample. Total RNA was extracted from PBMCs with Trizol reagent, with at least 5.5 micrograms obtained per sample. The percentages of naive CD45RAhigh/CD27high T cells were determined by flow cytometry on a PBMC aliquot from every donor. Library generation was performed with 5' RACE. TCRdb lists the instrument as Illumina HiSeq 2500. The second PCR ran for roughly 7 to 12 cycles and used a J-beta primer mix along with a sample-barcoded 5' primer. A template-switch 5' adaptor carrying 12 random nucleotides introduced a unique molecular identifier onto each TCR beta cDNA molecule. Each sample yielded at least 3 million CDR3-containing paired-end reads. First-strand cDNA synthesis was performed from all RNA using the Mint cDNA synthesis kit, with priming by a TRBC-specific oligonucleotide. Following uracil-DNA glycosylase treatment, a first 18-cycle PCR with universal primers M1SS and BC2_uni_R was performed on all cDNA. In the authors' own workflow: For normalization, 1 million high-quality reads, each with a distinct molecular identifier, were randomly selected from each sample. Reads sharing molecular identifiers were discarded rather than binned into consensus sequences. MiTCR, run with a Q25 quality threshold and the strictest error-elimination algorithm, handled CDR3 identification, clonotype clustering and error correction. A nonparametric unseen species model with Euler transformation was used to estimate lower-bound total TCR beta diversity. The public reads were run again by TCRdb, first through fastp at Q25 and then through MiXCR, and only productive beta chains were kept. For every CDR3 protein sequence, its rows merge into one entry that carries the most common genes and DNA. These V and J calls rely on TCRdb rather than the paper's analysis. The sample table records roughly 1.4 million distinct CDR3 sequences; around 59% of these occur just once. The top ten constitute roughly 6.3% of the sample.

This receptor was taken from a man aged 18-30 years in good health. Material: blood.

The nucleotides are TGTGCCAGCAGCAGCTACAGGGGTTATTCACCCCTCCACTTT. Its translation is CASSSYRGYSPLHF. The rearrangement joined TRBV7-9 to TRBJ1-6; 7 central nucleotides agree with TRBD1. V lost 5 bases and J lost 8 bases, and the count of bases not matched to a germline gene is 6. The CDR3 starts with the cysteine, ends with the phenylalanine, and has 14 residues. Of all the DNA, just the CDR3 is kept, 42 bases in frame from base 1. Based on the germline V gene (reference sequence), the CDR1 and CDR2 sequences are SEHNR and FQNEAQ.